This passage covers 32 T cell receptor beta chains from one sample sequenced in a study of radiotherapy plus CTLA-4 blockade in lung cancer. Libraries were prepared by immunoSEQ multiplex PCR; TCRdb keeps only in-frame clonotypes and omits some of them. Here the sample spans tens of thousands of clones, nearly 90% being singletons. The specimen comprised peripheral blood, sampled from a patient treated with radiotherapy plus ipilimumab. The receptors come from a human donor with non-small cell lung cancer whose response to radiotherapy plus ipilimumab could not be evaluated.

The table lists this clone with a count of one. The chain employs TRBV2 and TRBJ2-1, with TRBD2 matching over 10 bases. The germline CDR1 and CDR2 sequences are SNHLY and FYNNEI. The V gene end was trimmed by 7 bases and the J gene end by 4 bases; junction bases not matched to a gene: 4. This CDR3 region has 14 residues. CDR3 loop: CASKGTSEYNEQFF. The CDR3 DNA follows: TGTGCCAGCAAGGGGACTAGCGAATACAATGAGCAGTTCTTC. Combining the CDR3 with reference TRBV2 and TRBJ2-1 gives the whole variable domain EPEVTQTPSHQVTQMGQEVILRCVPISNHLYFYWYRQILGQKVEFLVSFYNNEISEKSEIFDDQFSVERPDGSNFTLKIRSTKLEDSAMYFCASKGTSEYNEQFFGPGTRLTVL.

Here the CDR3 DNA reads TGTGCCAGTAGTATCCCAGCGGCTGAGCAGTTCTTC. It specifies CASSIPAAEQFF. This chain joins TRBV19 and TRBJ2-1, with D perhaps matching TRBD2 (5 bases). Trimming pared 3 bases from V and 9 bases from J, leaving 9 bases between. There are 12 residues in the CDR3. Germline lookup yields CDR1 LNHDA and CDR2 SQIVND (reference sequence).

V gene TRBV7-9 combines with J gene TRBJ1-4; tentative D call: TRBD1 (5 bases). The CDR3 contains 16 residues. Germline V gene sequence: CDR1 SEHNR, CDR2 FQNEAQ (reference sequence). The ends were cut back, 4 bases at V and 8 bases at J, with 20 bases in the middle. The CDR3 loop is CASSSGTRGNGEKLFF. CDR3 in DNA: TGTGCCAGCAGCTCCGGGACTAGGGGCAACGGAGAAAAACTGTTTTTT.

This chain uses TRBV27 with TRBJ2-3; 8 nucleotides agree with TRBD2. The ends lost 5 bases at V and 4 bases at J; junction bases unmatched: 8. CDR3 length equals 15 residues. Germline V CDR1 and CDR2: MNHEY, SMNVEV (reference sequence). CDR3 DNA: TGTGCCAGCAGTCCCAGCGGGGGCGGTTCAGATACGCAGTATTTT. Encoded protein: CASSPSGGGSDTQYF.

The chain recombines TRBV28 with TRBJ1-2; 11 bases align to TRBD1. Germline values: CDR1 MDHEN, CDR2 SYDVKM. The trim removed 6 bases at V and 4 bases at J, leaving 13 bases unmatched. The CDR3 length is 17 residues. For the CDR3, the DNA is TGTGCCAGCAGCTCCGGGACAGGGGGGTCAGTGGGCTATGGCTACACCTTC. It encodes CASSSGTGGSVGYGYTF.

With respect to this clone: The sample has other DNA sequences that encode this CDR3 too. The genes are TRBV5-1 and TRBJ2-7, with 9 bases fitting TRBD2. The V gene end was trimmed by 0 bases and the J gene end by 6 bases; junction bases not matched to a gene: 10. This CDR3 has 16 amino acids. The V gene's germline CDR1 is SGHRS and CDR2 YFSETQ. CDR3 region: CASSLEAGGLASEQYF. The CDR3 DNA reads TGCGCCAGCAGCTTGGAGGCAGGCGGACTAGCGAGCGAGCAGTACTTC.

This clone appeared a single time. The CDR3 coding sequence is TGTGCCAGCAGTGAGCAGGGGCCGAAAAACATTCAGTACTTC. It encodes CASSEQGPKNIQYF. This sequence joins TRBV2 and TRBJ2-4, with D tentatively TRBD1 (6 bases). There are 14 residues in the CDR3. Trimming removed 3 bases from V and 4 bases from J, with 10 bases in between. Germline assignment: CDR1 SNHLY and CDR2 FYNNEI.

This chain connects TRBV6-1 to TRBJ2-3, with D possibly matching TRBD2 (5 bases). Germline V CDR1 and CDR2: MNHNS, SASEGT. The CDR3 length is 14 residues. The V end lost 4 bases, the J end lost 1 base, and 9 bases lay between the germline ends. CDR3 DNA: TGTGCCAGCAGTGTCGCCGGGGGCACAGATACGCAGTATTTT. This codes for CASSVAGGTDTQYF.

CDR3 DNA sequence: TGTGCCAGCTCCCCCGACAGCATGAACACTGAAGCTTTCTTT. This encodes CASSPDSMNTEAFF. The chain has TRBV18 and TRBJ1-1; D possibly corresponds to TRBD1 (5 bases). The CDR3 has 14 amino acids. CDR1 and CDR2 (germline): KGHSH, LQKENI. V dropped 6 bases and J dropped 0 bases, with 11 bases sitting between them.

The genes are TRBV18 and TRBJ2-5; TRBD1 aligns across 8 bases. This CDR3 region has 13 residues. After removal of 2 bases from V and 11 bases from J, the junction contained 7 bases not matched to a gene. Germline CDR1 KGHSH, CDR2 LQKENI. As DNA, the CDR3 is TGTGCCAGCTCACCAGGGACAGGTAGAGAGCAGTACTTC. Its protein is CASSPGTGREQYF.

The chain is built from TRBV10-1 and TRBJ2-7, with D uncertain. Germline CDR1 and CDR2: WNHNN and SYGVQD (reference sequence). CDR3 length equals 14 residues. Trimming cost V 5 bases and J 1 base, with 12 bases left between them. CDR3: CASSTGAVSYEQYF. In DNA form, the CDR3 reads TGCGCCAGCAGTACGGGTGCAGTTTCCTACGAGCAGTACTTC.

With respect to this clone: Mismatch with germline at one junction end may stem from a read error. The chain employs TRBV27 and TRBJ1-6, with no clear D. The germline gives CDR1 MNHEY, CDR2 SMNVEV (reference sequence). This CDR3 is built from 17 residues. CDR3: CASGFEYSAEHNSPLHF. The CDR3, as DNA: TGTGCCAGCGGTTTTGAATACAGTGCCGAGCATAATTCACCCCTCCACTTT.

The chain combines TRBV5-1 with TRBJ2-5; the match to TRBD2 covers 13 bases. Trimming cost V 0 bases and J 5 bases; bases outside gene matches: 7. Looked up from germline, CDR1 is SGHRS and CDR2 is YFSETQ. This CDR3 spans 17 amino acids. CDR3 in amino acids: CASSLATSGGLKETQYF. The CDR3 DNA sequence: TGCGCCAGCAGCTTGGCGACTAGCGGGGGGTTGAAGGAGACCCAGTACTTC.

The sample holds one count of this clone. V usage is TRBV2 and J usage is TRBJ2-1, with 12 nucleotides matching TRBD2. Germline CDR1 SNHLY, CDR2 FYNNEI. CDR3 length: 14 residues. V lost 8 bases, J lost 3 bases, and 2 bases stayed unmatched. CDR3 amino acids: CASWGLAGYNEQFF. CDR3 nucleotide sequence: TGTGCCAGCTGGGGACTAGCGGGCTACAATGAGCAGTTCTTC. Combining the CDR3 with reference TRBV2 and TRBJ2-1 gives the whole variable domain EPEVTQTPSHQVTQMGQEVILRCVPISNHLYFYWYRQILGQKVEFLVSFYNNEISEKSEIFDDQFSVERPDGSNFTLKIRSTKLEDSAMYFCASWGLAGYNEQFFGPGTRLTVL.

This clone has more than one count but fewer than ten. A read error may account for a junction end that differs from germline. The chain has TRBV10-2 and TRBJ2-1; D might be TRBD2 (6 bases). The CDR3 extends over 12 amino acids. The V gene's germline CDR1 is WSHSY and CDR2 SAAADI. The CDR3 nucleotides are TGCGCCAGCAGTGAAGTAGGAGGGCGAGGAATCTTC. Amino acids: CASSEVGGRGIF.

V is TRBV28 and J is TRBJ2-5, with D possibly being TRBD2 (5 bases). Germline V gene sequence: CDR1 MDHEN, CDR2 SYDVKM. The V gene lost 3 bases and the J gene lost 5 bases, with 10 bases spanning the gap. CDR3 length: 13 residues. This chain's CDR3 is CASSLRTGETQYF. In DNA form, the CDR3 reads TGTGCCAGCAGTTTGAGAACGGGGGAGACCCAGTACTTC.

The CDR3, as DNA: TGTGCCAGCAGCTTAGACAGGGCAAAGACCCAGTACTTC. Protein sequence: CASSLDRAKTQYF. The J gene is TRBJ2-5, the V gene TRBV7-2, with a possible D match to TRBD1 (6 bases). This CDR3 has 13 amino acids. Trimming pared 1 base from V and 6 bases from J, leaving 9 bases between. CDR1 is SGHTA, CDR2 FQGNSA, per germline.

The V gene is TRBV6-5, the J gene TRBJ2-7; D may be TRBD2 (6 bases). Germline CDR1 is MNHEY and CDR2 is SVGAGI. V was shortened by 5 bases and J by 0 bases, with 14 bases between the two germline ends. The CDR3 length is 15 residues. CDR3 coding DNA: TGTGCCAGCAGTCCCCCGGGACTCACCTCCTACGAGCAGTACTTC. Its translation is CASSPPGLTSYEQYF.

The chain employs TRBV6-1 and TRBJ1-1, with 9 nucleotides matching TRBD1. The germline gives CDR1 MNHNS, CDR2 SASEGT. The V gene end was trimmed by 5 bases and the J gene end by 1 base; junction bases not matched to a gene: 5. This CDR3 contains 15 residues. CDR3 sequence reads: CASSTRTGENTEAFF. The CDR3 DNA reads as TGTGCCAGCAGTACTCGGACAGGGGAGAACACTGAAGCTTTCTTT.

The J gene is TRBJ1-1, the V gene TRBV18; 7 nucleotides match TRBD1. Germline CDR1 KGHSH, CDR2 LQKENI. V gave up 6 bases and J gave up 10 bases; unmatched junction bases: 8. This CDR3 contains 12 residues. This CDR3 is CASSEIQGGAFF. CDR3 DNA: TGTGCCAGCTCCGAGATTCAGGGGGGAGCTTTCTTT.

About this clone: Germline and junction disagree at one end, which may indicate a read error. The genes are TRBV6-1 and TRBJ1-2; a possible D gene is TRBD1 (5 bases). The CDR3 consists of 14 residues. CDR1 MNHNS and CDR2 SASEGT come from the germline V gene. The CDR3 reads CATSEVRGPYGYTF. The CDR3 DNA sequence: TGTGCCACCAGTGAAGTGCGGGGCCCCTATGGCTACACCTTC.

The chain carries TRBV10-3 and TRBJ2-3, with 8 nucleotides matching TRBD1. CDR1 and CDR2 (germline): ENHRY, SYGVKD. V shed 0 bases, J shed 1 base, and the junction held 6 bases outside the gene matches. This CDR3 comprises 17 residues. This CDR3 is CAISESTGGPRTDTQYF. In DNA form, the CDR3 reads TGTGCCATCAGTGAGTCTACAGGGGGTCCTCGCACAGATACGCAGTATTTT.

This chain links TRBV5-1 with TRBJ1-2; D call uncertain. CDR3 size: 13 residues. The germline V and J ends were trimmed by 4 bases and 7 bases, with 14 bases remaining between them. From germline, CDR1 is SGHRS and CDR2 YFSETQ. CDR3 in amino acids: CASSLGSSGGYTF. The CDR3 bases are TGCGCCAGCAGCCTCGGGTCATCTGGTGGCTACACCTTC.

The chain recombines TRBV6-5 with TRBJ1-5; D is undetermined. In germline, CDR1 is MNHEY, CDR2 SVGAGI. The CDR3 runs to 15 residues. V was trimmed by 0 bases and J by 10 bases, leaving 16 bases between them. As DNA, the CDR3 is TGTGCCAGCAGTTACTCGTCTGGGCAGTCTGGTCCCCAGCATTTT. Its translation: CASSYSSGQSGPQHF.

The genes are TRBV11-2 and TRBJ2-7, with 7 bases aligning to TRBD1. J was trimmed by 0 bases and V by 4 bases; bases with no gene match: 6. Germline-derived CDR1 and CDR2 are SGHAT and FQNNGV. The CDR3 loop spans 15 amino acids. CDR3 nucleotide sequence: TGTGCCAGCAGCTCCATGACAGGGCACTCCTACGAGCAGTACTTC. Its translation: CASSSMTGHSYEQYF.

The chain links TRBV19 to TRBJ2-3; 9 bases line up with TRBD2. The J segment lost 8 bases and the V segment lost 3 bases, leaving 6 bases of the junction unmatched. Germline CDR1 is LNHDA and CDR2 is SQIVND (reference sequence). This CDR3 has 14 amino acids. The CDR3 DNA sequence: TGTGCCAGTAGTATCAATAGCGGGAGCAGTACGCAGTATTTT. Translated, it gives CASSINSGSSTQYF.

The rearrangement joins TRBV14 to TRBJ2-2; 9 positions agree with TRBD2. Germline-derived CDR1 and CDR2 are SGHDN and FVKESK. V dropped 4 bases and J dropped 4; count of bases not matched to a gene: 7. This CDR3 has 16 residues. DNA of the CDR3: TGTGCCAGCAGCCCGACGGCTAGCGGGGCCACCGGGGAGCTGTTTTTT. Residues: CASSPTASGATGELFF.

The CDR3 DNA reads TGTGCCAGCAGCTCCGTGGGGGGGGGTATCGAGCAGTACTTC. Translation gives CASSSVGGGIEQYF. The chain recombines TRBV6-1 with TRBJ2-7; 7 bases are shared with TRBD2. The CDR3 sequence is 14 residues long. CDR1 is MNHNS and CDR2 is SASEGT in the germline V gene. V lost 6 bases to trimming and J lost 6 bases; unmatched junction nucleotides: 11.

The gene calls are TRBV19 and TRBJ2-3; the D gene is possibly TRBD1 (6 bases). The CDR3 runs to 15 residues. Germline CDR1 and CDR2: LNHDA and SQIVND (reference sequence). Between the trimmed V and J ends, which lost 10 bases and 5 bases, there was a span of 22 bases. CDR3 residues: CATRTSGQRRDTQYF. The CDR3 nucleotides are TGTGCCACCCGGACCAGCGGACAGCGTAGAGATACGCAGTATTTT.

This chain links TRBV4-1 with TRBJ2-7; 10 bases align to TRBD1. The CDR3 consists of 16 residues. Germline loops: CDR1 MGHRA, CDR2 YSYEKL. The ends lost 3 bases at V and 6 bases at J; junction bases unmatched: 11. The CDR3, as DNA: TGCGCCAGCAGCCACGGGACAGGGGTTGGGAGCTTCGAGCAGTACTTC. Protein sequence: CASSHGTGVGSFEQYF.

The rearrangement joins TRBV19 to TRBJ1-1; no reliable D call. V was cut by 7 bases and J by 1 base, with 4 bases left in between. The CDR3 loop spans 11 amino acids. Per the germline V gene, CDR1 is LNHDA and CDR2 is SQIVND (reference sequence). The CDR3 coding sequence is TGTGCCAGTATGGCGAACACTGAAGCTTTCTTT. This encodes CASMANTEAFF.

A single count supports this clone. The V call is TRBV5-6, the J call TRBJ1-1; TRBD1 matches 10 bases. CDR3 size: 13 residues. The V gene's germline CDR1 is SGHDT and CDR2 YYEEEE. After removal of 7 bases from V and 4 bases from J, the junction contained 4 bases not matched to a gene. The CDR3 sequence: CASGRDRGTEAFF. The CDR3 nucleotides are TGTGCCAGCGGCCGGGACAGGGGCACTGAAGCTTTCTTT.